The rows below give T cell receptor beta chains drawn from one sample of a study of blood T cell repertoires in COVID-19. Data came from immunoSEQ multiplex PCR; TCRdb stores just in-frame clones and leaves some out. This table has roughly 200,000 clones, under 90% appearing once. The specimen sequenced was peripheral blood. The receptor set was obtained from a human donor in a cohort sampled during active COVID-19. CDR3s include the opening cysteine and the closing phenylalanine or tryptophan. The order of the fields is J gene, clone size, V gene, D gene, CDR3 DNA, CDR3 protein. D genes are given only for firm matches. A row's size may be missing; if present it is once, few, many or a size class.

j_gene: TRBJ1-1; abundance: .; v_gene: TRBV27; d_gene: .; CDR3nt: TGTGCCAGCAGCCCCACACGGGGGAACACTGAAGCTTTCTTT; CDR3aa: CASSPTRGNTEAFF
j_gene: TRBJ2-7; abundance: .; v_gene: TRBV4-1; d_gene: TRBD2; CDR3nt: TGCGCCAGCAGCCAAGACAGTCTAGCGGGAATTTGGGACGAGCAGTACTTC; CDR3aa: CASSQDSLAGIWDEQYF
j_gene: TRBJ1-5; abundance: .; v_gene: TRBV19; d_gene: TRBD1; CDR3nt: TGTGCCAGCTCACGGGGACAGTGGGATAGCAATCAGCCCCAGCATTTT; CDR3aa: CASSRGQWDSNQPQHF
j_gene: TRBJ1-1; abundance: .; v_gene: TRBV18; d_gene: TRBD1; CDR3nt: TGTGCCAGCTCCCCTAGAACCGGGACAGGGGGCTGGACTGAAGCTTTCTTT; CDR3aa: CASSPRTGTGGWTEAFF
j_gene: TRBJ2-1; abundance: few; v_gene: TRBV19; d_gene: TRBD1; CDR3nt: TGTGCCACTCGGACAGGGGGGAGGCAGTTCTTC; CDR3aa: CATRTGGRQFF
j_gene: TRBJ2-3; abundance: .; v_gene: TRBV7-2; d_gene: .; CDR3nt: TGTGCCAGCAGCTTAGTTAGCGATATTAGCACAGATACGCAGTATTTT; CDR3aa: CASSLVSDISTDTQYF
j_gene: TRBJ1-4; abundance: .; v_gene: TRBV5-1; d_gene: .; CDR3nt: TGCGCCAGCAGCTTGGCGGGGGAGTCTAATGAAAAACTGTTTTTT; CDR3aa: CASSLAGESNEKLFF
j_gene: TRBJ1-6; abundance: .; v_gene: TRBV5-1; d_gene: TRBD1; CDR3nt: TGCGCCAGCAGCCTCCTAGGGGGCAAGTCGGGATCACCCCTCCACTTT; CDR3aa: CASSLLGGKSGSPLHF
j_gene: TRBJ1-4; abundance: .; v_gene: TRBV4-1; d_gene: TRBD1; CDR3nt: TGCGCCAGCAGCCAAGTTAATTTAGGGGGCGCGGGTGAAAAACTGTTTTTT; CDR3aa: CASSQVNLGGAGEKLFF
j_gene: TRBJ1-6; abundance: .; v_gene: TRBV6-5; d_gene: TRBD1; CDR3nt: TGTGCCAGCAAAATGGACAGGGCGGCAAATTCACCCCTCCACTTT; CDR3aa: CASKMDRAANSPLHF
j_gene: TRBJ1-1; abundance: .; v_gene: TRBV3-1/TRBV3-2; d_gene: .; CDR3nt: TGTGCCAGCAGTCGCACGGGGGGCACTGAAGCTTTCTTT; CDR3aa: CASSRTGGTEAFF
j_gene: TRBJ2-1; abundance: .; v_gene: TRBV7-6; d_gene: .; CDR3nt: TGTGCCAGCAGCCCAAAGGACTCTACACATATAATATACAATGAGCAGTTCTTC; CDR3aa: CASSPKDSTHIIYNEQFF
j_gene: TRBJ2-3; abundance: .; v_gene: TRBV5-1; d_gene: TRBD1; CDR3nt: TGCGCCAGCAGCTTGGCGATCTGGACAGGTAGCACAGATACGCAGTATTTT; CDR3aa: CASSLAIWTGSTDTQYF
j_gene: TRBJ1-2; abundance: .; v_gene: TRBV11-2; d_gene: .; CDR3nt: TGTGCCAGCAGCTTAGGACAGAACTATGGCTACACCTTC; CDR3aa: CASSLGQNYGYTF
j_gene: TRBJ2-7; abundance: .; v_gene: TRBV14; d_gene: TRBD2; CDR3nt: TGTGCCAGCAGCCAAGGACTAGCGGGAAGCGAGCAGTACTTC; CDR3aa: CASSQGLAGSEQYF
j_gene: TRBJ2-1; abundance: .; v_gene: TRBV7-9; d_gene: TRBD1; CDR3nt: TGTGCCAGCAGCTCCCAACGGACAGGGGGTAGGGGTGAGCAGTTCTTC; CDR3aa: CASSSQRTGGRGEQFF
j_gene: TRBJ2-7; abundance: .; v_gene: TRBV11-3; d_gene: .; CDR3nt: TGTGCCAGCAGCTTAAGGGGCTACGAGCAGTACTTC; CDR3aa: CASSLRGYEQYF
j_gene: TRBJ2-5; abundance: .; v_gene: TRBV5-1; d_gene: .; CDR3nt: TGCGCCAGCAGCTCCGAAGGGGAAGAGACCCAGTACTTC; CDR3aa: CASSSEGEETQYF
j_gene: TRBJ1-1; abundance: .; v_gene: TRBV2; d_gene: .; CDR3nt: TGTGCCAGCAGTCTAATGATTGAAGCTTTCTTT; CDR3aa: CASSLMIEAFF
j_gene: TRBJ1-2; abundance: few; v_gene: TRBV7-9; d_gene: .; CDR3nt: TGTGCCAGCAGCTTCAACGATCCAGATAACTATGGCTACACCTTC; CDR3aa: CASSFNDPDNYGYTF
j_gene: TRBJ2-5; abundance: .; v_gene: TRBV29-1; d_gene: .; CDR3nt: TGCACCATACTGGACTGGGCAGAGACCCAGTACTTC; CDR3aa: CTILDWAETQYF
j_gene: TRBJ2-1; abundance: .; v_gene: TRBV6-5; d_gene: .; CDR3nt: TGTGCCAGCAGACGGGGGTGGGATGAGCAGTTCTTC; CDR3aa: CASRRGWDEQFF
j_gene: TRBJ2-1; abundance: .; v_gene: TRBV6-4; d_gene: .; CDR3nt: TGTGCCAGCAGCGCCGAACACTTACAGGGCGGGGAGCAGTTCTTC; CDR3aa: CASSAEHLQGGEQFF
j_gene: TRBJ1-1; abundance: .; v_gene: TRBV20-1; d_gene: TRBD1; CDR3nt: TGCAGTCCCAGACAGGGGGTGAAAGCTTTCTTT; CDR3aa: CSPRQGVKAFF
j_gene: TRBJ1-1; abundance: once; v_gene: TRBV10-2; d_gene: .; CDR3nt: TGCGCCAGCAGACAGCAGGGATTGGGAAACACTGAAGCTTTCTTT; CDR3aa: CASRQQGLGNTEAFF
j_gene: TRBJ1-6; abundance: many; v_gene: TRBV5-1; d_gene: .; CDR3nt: TGCGCCAGCCAACCTGGGACAACAGCTAATTCACCCCTCCACTTT; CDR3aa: CASQPGTTANSPLHF
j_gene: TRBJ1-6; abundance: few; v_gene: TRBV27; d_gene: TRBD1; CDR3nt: TGTGCCAGCAGTTTGTCCCCTGTTCAGGGGGATTCACCCCTCCACTTT; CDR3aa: CASSLSPVQGDSPLHF
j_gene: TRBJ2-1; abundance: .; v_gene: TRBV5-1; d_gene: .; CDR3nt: TGCGCCAGCAGCTTGGTGTTGCAGGGGTACAATGAGCAGTTCTTC; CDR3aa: CASSLVLQGYNEQFF
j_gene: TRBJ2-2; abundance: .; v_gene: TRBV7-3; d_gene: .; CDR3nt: TGTGCCAGCAGCTTAACTGGCAGGGGTTACGGCGGGGAGCTGTTTTTT; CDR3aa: CASSLTGRGYGGELFF
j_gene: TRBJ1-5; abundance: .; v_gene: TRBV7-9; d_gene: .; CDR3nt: TGTGCCAACATACACGACCAGGGCTTTCGCTATCAGCCCCAGCATTTT; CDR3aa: CANIHDQGFRYQPQHF
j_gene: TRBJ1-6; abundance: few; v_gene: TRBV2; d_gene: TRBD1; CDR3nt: TGTGCCAGCAGTGCATCGGGACAGGGGGCGTCACCCCTCCACTTT; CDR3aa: CASSASGQGASPLHF
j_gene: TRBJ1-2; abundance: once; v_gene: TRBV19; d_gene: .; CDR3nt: TGTGCCAGTAGTATTGCGGGGGGCGTACGTGGCTACACCTTC; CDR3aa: CASSIAGGVRGYTF
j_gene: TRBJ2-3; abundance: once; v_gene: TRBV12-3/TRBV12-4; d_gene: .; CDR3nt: TGTGCCAGCAGTTTTTCTAGCACAGATACGCAGTATTTT; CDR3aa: CASSFSSTDTQYF
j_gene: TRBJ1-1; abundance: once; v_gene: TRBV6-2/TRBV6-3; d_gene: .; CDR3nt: TGTGCCAGCAGCGATCTATCCGGTCGGGGAACTGAAGCTTTCTTT; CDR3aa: CASSDLSGRGTEAFF
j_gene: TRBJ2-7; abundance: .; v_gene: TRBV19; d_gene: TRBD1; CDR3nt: TGTGCCAGTGGGGCAGGGGGCTACGAGCAGTACTTC; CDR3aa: CASGAGGYEQYF
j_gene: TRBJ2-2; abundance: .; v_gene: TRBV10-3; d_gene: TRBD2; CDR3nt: TGTGCCATCAGTGAGTCTTGGACTAGCTGGGGGGAGCTGTTTTTT; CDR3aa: CAISESWTSWGELFF
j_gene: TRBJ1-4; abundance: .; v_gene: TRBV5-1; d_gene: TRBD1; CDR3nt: TGCGCCAGCAGCTTGGGGGGTACTCAGGGGGTCTATGAAAAACTGTTTTTT; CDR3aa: CASSLGGTQGVYEKLFF
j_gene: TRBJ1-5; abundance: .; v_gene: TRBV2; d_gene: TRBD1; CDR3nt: TGTGCCAGCAGTATTGGACAGGGGGCTCGTCAGCCCCAGCATTTT; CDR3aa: CASSIGQGARQPQHF
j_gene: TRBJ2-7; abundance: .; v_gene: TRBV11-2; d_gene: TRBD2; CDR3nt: TGTGCCAGCAGCTCCCGACTAGCGGGACACCTTAGCTCCTACGAGCAGTACTTC; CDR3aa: CASSSRLAGHLSSYEQYF
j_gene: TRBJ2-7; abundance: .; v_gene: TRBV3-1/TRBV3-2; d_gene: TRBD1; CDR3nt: TGTGCCAGCAGCCAAGGGGACAGGTTCCGCGAGCAGTACTTC; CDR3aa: CASSQGDRFREQYF
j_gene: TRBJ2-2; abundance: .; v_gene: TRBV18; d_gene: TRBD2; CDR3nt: TGTGCCAGCTCATCAATGACTAGCAGGAACACCGGGGAGCTGTTTTTT; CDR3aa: CASSSMTSRNTGELFF
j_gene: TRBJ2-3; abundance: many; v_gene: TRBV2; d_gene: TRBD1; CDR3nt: TGTGCCAGCAGGGTCGACAGGGGAACAGATACGCAGTATTTT; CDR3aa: CASRVDRGTDTQYF
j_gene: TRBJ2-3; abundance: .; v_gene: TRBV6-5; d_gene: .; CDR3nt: TGTGCCAGCAGGGGGGACTTTAGCACAGATACGCAGTATTTT; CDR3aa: CASRGDFSTDTQYF
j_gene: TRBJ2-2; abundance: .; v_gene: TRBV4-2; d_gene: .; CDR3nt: TGTGCCAGCTCCCCCCGACCGGGAGCAGAACCCGGGGAGCTGTTTTTT; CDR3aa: CASSPRPGAEPGELFF
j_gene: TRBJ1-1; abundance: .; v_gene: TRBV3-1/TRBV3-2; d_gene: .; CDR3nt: TGTGCCAGCAGCCATCGAAGCGCACGGGGGATGAACACTGAAGCTTTCTTT; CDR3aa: CASSHRSARGMNTEAFF
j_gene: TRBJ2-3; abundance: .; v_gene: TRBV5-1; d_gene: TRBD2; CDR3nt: TGCGCCAGCAGCCTGCATCTACTAGCGGGGGGGCAGGGTACGCAGTATTTT; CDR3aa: CASSLHLLAGGQGTQYF
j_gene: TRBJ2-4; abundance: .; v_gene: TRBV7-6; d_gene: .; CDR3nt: TGTGCCAGCAGCTTAGCAGGGCCAGGGGCCGAACTAGCCAAAAACATTCAGTACTTC; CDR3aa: CASSLAGPGAELAKNIQYF
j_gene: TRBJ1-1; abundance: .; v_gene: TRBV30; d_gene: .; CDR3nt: TGTGCCTGGAGGGGTACCTATTTACAGGGAGAAGCTTTCTTT; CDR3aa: CAWRGTYLQGEAFF
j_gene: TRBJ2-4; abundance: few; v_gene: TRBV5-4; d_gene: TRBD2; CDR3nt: TGTGCCAGCAGCTCCCGGACTAGCGGAGGGGCTGACATTCAGTACTTC; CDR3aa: CASSSRTSGGADIQYF
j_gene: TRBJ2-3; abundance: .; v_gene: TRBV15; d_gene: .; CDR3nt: TGTGCCACCAGCACGAGACTAGTTCGCCACACAGATACGCAGTATTTT; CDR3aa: CATSTRLVRHTDTQYF